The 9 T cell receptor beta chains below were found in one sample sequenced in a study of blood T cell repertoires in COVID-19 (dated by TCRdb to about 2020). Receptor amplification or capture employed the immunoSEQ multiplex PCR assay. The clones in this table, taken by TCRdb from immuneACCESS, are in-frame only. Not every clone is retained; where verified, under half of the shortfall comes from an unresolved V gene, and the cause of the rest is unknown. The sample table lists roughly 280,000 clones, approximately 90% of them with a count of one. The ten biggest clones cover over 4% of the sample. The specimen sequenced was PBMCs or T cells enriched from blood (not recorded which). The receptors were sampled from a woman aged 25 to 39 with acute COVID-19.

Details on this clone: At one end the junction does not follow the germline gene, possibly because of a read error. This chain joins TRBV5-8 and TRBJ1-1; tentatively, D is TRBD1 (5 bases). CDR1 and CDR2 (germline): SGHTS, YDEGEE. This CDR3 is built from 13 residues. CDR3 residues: CASSLQGNTEAFF. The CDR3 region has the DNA TGTGCCAGTAGCTTGCAGGGGAACACTGAAGCTTTCTTT.

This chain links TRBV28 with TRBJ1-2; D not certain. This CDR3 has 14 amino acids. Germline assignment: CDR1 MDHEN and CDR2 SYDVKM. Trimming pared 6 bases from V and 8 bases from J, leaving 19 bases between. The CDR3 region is CASSPGSIGGGYTF. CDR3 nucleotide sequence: TGTGCCAGCAGCCCAGGCAGTATCGGAGGGGGCTACACCTTC.

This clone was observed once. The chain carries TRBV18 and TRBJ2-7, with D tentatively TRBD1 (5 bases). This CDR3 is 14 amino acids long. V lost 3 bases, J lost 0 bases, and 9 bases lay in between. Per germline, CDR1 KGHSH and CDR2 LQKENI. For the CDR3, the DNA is TGTGCCAGCTCACCTGAGACAGACTCCTACGAGCAGTACTTC. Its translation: CASSPETDSYEQYF.

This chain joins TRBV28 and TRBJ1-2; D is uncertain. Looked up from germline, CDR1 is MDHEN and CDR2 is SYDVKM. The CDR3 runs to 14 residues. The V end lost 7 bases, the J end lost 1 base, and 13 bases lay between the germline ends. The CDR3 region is CASTPPQNNYGYTF. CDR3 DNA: TGTGCCAGCACCCCCCCTCAGAATAACTATGGCTACACCTTC.

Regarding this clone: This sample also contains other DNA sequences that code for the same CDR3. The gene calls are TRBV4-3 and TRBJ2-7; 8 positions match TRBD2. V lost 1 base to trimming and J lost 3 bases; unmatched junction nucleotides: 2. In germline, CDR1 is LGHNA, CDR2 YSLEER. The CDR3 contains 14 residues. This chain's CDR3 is CASSQGLAGYEQYF. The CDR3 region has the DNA TGCGCCAGCAGCCAAGGGCTAGCGGGCTACGAGCAGTACTTC.

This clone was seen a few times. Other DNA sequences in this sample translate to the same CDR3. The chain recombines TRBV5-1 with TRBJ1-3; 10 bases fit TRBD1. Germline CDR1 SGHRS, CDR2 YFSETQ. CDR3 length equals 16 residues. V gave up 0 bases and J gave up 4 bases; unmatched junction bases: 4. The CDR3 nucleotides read TGCGCCAGCAGCTTGGACGGGACAGGGGACGGAAACACCATATATTTT. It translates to CASSLDGTGDGNTIYF.

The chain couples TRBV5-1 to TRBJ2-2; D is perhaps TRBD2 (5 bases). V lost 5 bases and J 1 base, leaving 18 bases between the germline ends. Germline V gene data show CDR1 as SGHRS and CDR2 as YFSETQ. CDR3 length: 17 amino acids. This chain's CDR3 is CASSRIGGTVNTGELFF. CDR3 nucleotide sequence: TGCGCCAGCAGTCGAATAGGAGGAACCGTGAACACCGGGGAGCTGTTTTTT.

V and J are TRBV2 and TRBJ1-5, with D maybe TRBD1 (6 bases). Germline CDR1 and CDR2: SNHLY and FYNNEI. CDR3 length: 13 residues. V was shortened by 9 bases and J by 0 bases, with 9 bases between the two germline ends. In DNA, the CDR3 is TGTGCCAGTCGGACAGATAGCAATCAGCCCCAGCATTTT. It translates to CASRTDSNQPQHF.

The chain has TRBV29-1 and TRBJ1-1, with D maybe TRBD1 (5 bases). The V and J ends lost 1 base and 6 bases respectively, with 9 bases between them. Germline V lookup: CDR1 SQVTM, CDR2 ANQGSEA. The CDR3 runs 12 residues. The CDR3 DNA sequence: TGCAGCGTTGAAGGATGGGGCGCTGAAGCTTTCTTT. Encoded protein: CSVEGWGAEAFF.